One and the same sample provided the 22 T cell receptor beta chains below, sequenced in a study of shared clonotypes between healthy human individuals. Data came from immunoSEQ multiplex PCR; TCRdb stores just in-frame clones and leaves some out. The sample contains under 300,000 clones, under 80% of which appear only once. The source material was memory CD4+ T cells sorted from blood. Subset indicated: CD45RA-negative fraction. The receptors were gathered from a man between 25 and 39 years old in good health.

This chain uses TRBV7-8 with TRBJ2-3; D is ambiguous. Trimming pared 1 base from V and 4 bases from J, leaving 6 bases between. The CDR3 length is 13 residues. The germline V gene encodes CDR1 SGHVS and CDR2 FQNEAQ. CDR3 protein: CASSLVQSDTQYF. The CDR3 DNA is TGTGCCAGCAGCTTAGTGCAGTCAGATACGCAGTATTTT.

This clone turned up a few times. CDR3 sequence: CASRGVGAGNQPQHF. CDR3 sequence (DNA): TGTGCCAGCAGGGGCGTGGGGGCAGGCAATCAGCCCCAGCATTTT. The rearrangement joins TRBV2 to TRBJ1-5, with a tentative D call TRBD1 (6 bases). V was trimmed by 6 bases and J by 2 bases, leaving 14 bases between them. The V gene's germline CDR1 is SNHLY and CDR2 FYNNEI. CDR3 length equals 15 residues.

J is TRBJ2-1 and V is TRBV9; 14 bases fit TRBD2. Trimming removed 2 bases from V and 2 bases from J; junction bases left unmatched: 9. The germline V gene encodes CDR1 SGDLS and CDR2 YYNGEE. This CDR3 is built from 19 residues. CDR3 DNA: TGTGCCAGCAGCGTCCTGCCGGGACTAGCGGGAGAGGCCTACAATGAGCAGTTCTTC. Its protein product is CASSVLPGLAGEAYNEQFF.

This clone was seen a single time. The genes are TRBV7-2 and TRBJ2-6; D is tentatively TRBD1 or TRBD2 (5 bases each). Looked up from germline, CDR1 is SGHTA and CDR2 is FQGNSA. The CDR3 is made up of 17 amino acids. The V and J ends lost 5 bases and 0 bases respectively, with 14 bases between them. The CDR3 sequence: CASSHVVGGSGANVLTF. The DNA of the CDR3 is TGTGCCAGCAGCCACGTGGTTGGGGGCTCTGGGGCCAACGTCCTGACTTTC.

The chain is built from TRBV6-1 and TRBJ2-7; D uncertain. Deletions cut 4 bases from V and 5 bases from J, with 9 bases between. Germline V gene lookup returns CDR1 MNHNS and CDR2 SASEGT. The CDR3 consists of 12 residues. The CDR3 loop reads CASSALGDEQYF. The CDR3 bases are TGTGCCAGCAGTGCCCTAGGAGACGAGCAGTACTTC.

Points on this clone: The same CDR3 is also encoded by other DNA sequences in this sample. The rearrangement uses TRBV10-3 and TRBJ2-1; tentative D call: TRBD2 (6 bases). CDR1 is ENHRY and CDR2 is SYGVKD in the germline V gene. The V end lost 4 bases, the J end lost 1 base, and 14 bases lay between the germline ends. The CDR3 totals 16 residues. The DNA of the CDR3 is TGTGCCATCAGTGCCCTAGCGAGTGCGTCCTACAATGAGCAGTTCTTC. Protein sequence: CAISALASASYNEQFF.

The V gene is TRBV5-1, the J gene TRBJ2-6; D is uncertain. The germline V and J ends were trimmed by 4 bases and 0 bases, with 8 bases remaining between them. This CDR3 contains 15 residues. Germline-derived CDR1 and CDR2 are SGHRS and YFSETQ. In DNA form, the CDR3 reads TGCGCCAGCAGCAACGCCAACTCTGGGGCCAACGTCCTGACTTTC. Encoded protein: CASSNANSGANVLTF.

A few counts support this clone. This sequence joins TRBV5-1 and TRBJ2-1; TRBD2 matches 9 bases. V shed 0 bases and J 9 bases; nucleotides not matched to a gene: 7. Germline V lookup: CDR1 SGHRS, CDR2 YFSETQ. The CDR3 runs 15 residues. The CDR3: CASSLDGSGSFEQFF. The CDR3 DNA follows: TGCGCCAGCAGCTTGGATGGTAGCGGGAGTTTTGAGCAGTTCTTC. The full variable domain, with the rest looked up from reference TRBV5-1 and TRBJ2-1, is KAGVTQTPRYLIKTRGQQVTLSCSPISGHRSVSWYQQTPGQGLQFLFEYFSETQRNKGNFPGRFSGRQFSNSRSEMNVSTLELGDSALYLCASSLDGSGSFEQFFGPGTRLTVL.

The rearrangement links TRBV13 to TRBJ2-5, with D perhaps given as TRBD1 or TRBD2 (5 bases each). The CDR3 runs 15 residues. Germline loops: CDR1 PRHDT, CDR2 FYEKMQ (reference sequence). Trimming removed 5 bases at V and 4 bases at J, with 17 bases between. The CDR3 DNA is TGTGCCAGCAGCACTTACGGGGCTCAGGGAGAGACCCAGTACTTC. This gives the protein CASSTYGAQGETQYF.

In DNA form, the CDR3 reads TGTGCCAGCAGTTCGGACCGATCCAAGCAGTACTTC. It encodes CASSSDRSKQYF. The genes are TRBV2 and TRBJ2-7; D gene uncertain. From germline, CDR1 is SNHLY and CDR2 FYNNEI. V lost 5 bases and J lost 8, with 13 bases in between. The CDR3 runs to 12 residues. The whole variable domain, filled in from reference TRBV2 and TRBJ2-7, reads EPEVTQTPSHQVTQMGQEVILRCVPISNHLYFYWYRQILGQKVEFLVSFYNNEISEKSEIFDDQFSVERPDGSNFTLKIRSTKLEDSAMYFCASSSDRSKQYFGPGTRLTVT.

The V call is TRBV5-5, the J call TRBJ2-7, with a possible D match to TRBD2 (5 bases). CDR1 SGHKS and CDR2 YYEKEE come from the germline V gene (reference sequence). The CDR3 runs 13 residues. V shed 4 bases and J shed 2 bases, with 10 bases lying between them. DNA for the CDR3: TGTGCCAGCAGCATACTCGGGACCTACGAGCAGTACTTC. Translating it yields CASSILGTYEQYF.

The genes are TRBV11-2 and TRBJ2-7; 10 bases match TRBD2. CDR1 and CDR2 from the germline V gene are SGHAT and FQNNGV. This CDR3 spans 15 amino acids. V trimming: 5 bases; J trimming: 3 bases; junction bases outside the gene matches: 7. CDR3 nucleotide sequence: TGTGCCAGCAGCCGACGGACTAGCGGAAACTACGAGCAGTACTTC. Protein: CASSRRTSGNYEQYF. Drawing the rest from reference TRBV11-2 and TRBJ2-7, the complete variable domain is EAGVAQSPRYKIIEKRQSVAFWCNPISGHATLYWYQQILGQGPKLLIQFQNNGVVDDSQLPKDRFSAERLKGVDSTLKIQPAKLEDSAVYLCASSRRTSGNYEQYFGPGTRLTVT.

V is TRBV18 and J is TRBJ2-3; tentatively, D is TRBD2 (6 bases). V shed 6 bases and J shed 2 bases, with 12 bases lying between them. The CDR3 contains 14 residues. In germline, CDR1 is KGHSH, CDR2 LQKENI. The CDR3 spells CASSLADFTDTQYF. As DNA, the CDR3 is TGTGCCAGCTCCTTAGCGGACTTCACAGATACGCAGTATTTT.

The chain employs TRBV28 and TRBJ2-7, with D possibly TRBD2 on 5 matching bases. Germline loops: CDR1 MDHEN, CDR2 SYDVKM. This CDR3 region has 14 residues. V dropped 3 bases and J dropped 0 bases, with 9 bases sitting between them. The CDR3 DNA sequence: TGTGCCAGCAGTTTCCTAGCAGGCTCCTACGAGCAGTACTTC. This sequence encodes CASSFLAGSYEQYF. Combining the CDR3 with reference TRBV28 and TRBJ2-7 gives the whole variable domain DVKVTQSSRYLVKRTGEKVFLECVQDMDHENMFWYRQDPGLGLRLIYFSYDVKMKEKGDIPEGYSVSREKKERFSLILESASTNQTSMYLCASSFLAGSYEQYFGPGTRLTVT.

The chain recombines TRBV2 with TRBJ2-1; D might be TRBD2 (5 bases). The CDR3 sequence is 13 residues long. V shed 4 bases and J shed 9 bases, with 13 bases lying between them. CDR1 is SNHLY, CDR2 FYNNEI, per germline. This CDR3 reads CASSAVLDTEQFF. The DNA for the CDR3 is TGTGCCAGCAGTGCCGTACTAGATACTGAGCAGTTCTTC.

Here the CDR3 DNA reads TGCAGCGTTGTAGTCAGGTACCAAGAGACCCAGTACTTC. Its translation is CSVVVRYQETQYF. The V and J genes are TRBV29-1 and TRBJ2-5, with D hard to call. The germline CDR1 and CDR2 sequences are SQVTM and ANQGSEA. V gave up 4 bases and J gave up 0 bases, with 9 bases separating them. There are 13 residues in the CDR3.

This chain connects TRBV11-3 to TRBJ2-1, with D unclear. In germline, CDR1 is SGHNT, CDR2 YENEEA. The V end lost 1 base, the J end lost 5 bases, and 12 bases lay between the germline ends. The CDR3 sequence is 15 residues long. This chain's CDR3 is CASSLGGFVDNEQFF. The CDR3 region has the DNA TGTGCCAGCAGCTTAGGCGGTTTTGTTGACAATGAGCAGTTCTTC.

V is TRBV10-3 and J is TRBJ1-3; no firm D call. Germline-derived CDR1 and CDR2 are ENHRY and SYGVKD. The CDR3 extends over 11 amino acids. Trimming took 4 bases from V and 4 from J, leaving 2 bases between them. CDR3 DNA sequence: TGTGCCATCAGTGTGGGAAACACCATATATTTT. Amino acids: CAISVGNTIYF.

In nucleotides, the CDR3 is TGTGCCAGTAGCCGGACTAGCGGGAGGGCCGGCGGTGAGCAGTTCTTC. It codes for CASSRTSGRAGGEQFF. The V and J genes are TRBV19 and TRBJ2-1; TRBD2 matches 15 bases. Germline V gene data show CDR1 as LNHDA and CDR2 as SQIVND (reference sequence). The V segment lost 6 bases and the J segment 9 bases; nucleotides outside the gene matches: 9. The CDR3 runs to 16 residues.

This clone was detected once. This rearrangement joins TRBV6-5 to TRBJ2-7; possibly TRBD2 for D (6 bases). Trimming pared 5 bases from V and 3 bases from J, leaving 14 bases between. From germline, CDR1 is MNHEY and CDR2 SVGAGI. The length of the CDR3 is 14 residues. The CDR3 protein is CASSPGTSHYEQYF. The CDR3 region has the DNA TGTGCCAGCAGTCCCGGGACTTCACACTACGAGCAGTACTTC.

The chain joins TRBV7-6 to TRBJ2-3; D is uncertain. The ends were cut back, 0 bases at V and 2 bases at J, with 9 bases in the middle. Germline V gene data show CDR1 as SGHVS and CDR2 as FNYEAQ. The CDR3 has 15 amino acids. As DNA, the CDR3 is TGTGCCAGCAGCTTAGCGGGTCCTACCACAGATACGCAGTATTTT. This translates into CASSLAGPTTDTQYF.

This clone showed up just a few times. V gene TRBV9 combines with J gene TRBJ2-7; D is perhaps TRBD1 (6 bases). CDR3 length: 14 residues. V was shortened by 0 bases and J by 0 bases, with 7 bases between the two germline ends. Germline V gene sequence: CDR1 SGDLS, CDR2 YYNGEE. This CDR3 reads CASSVGDISYEQYF. The CDR3, as DNA: TGTGCCAGCAGCGTAGGGGACATCTCCTACGAGCAGTACTTC. Complete variable domain (other parts from reference TRBV9 and TRBJ2-7): DSGVTQTPKHLITATGQRVTLRCSPRSGDLSVYWYQQSLDQGLQFLIQYYNGEERAKGNILERFSAQQFPDLHSELNLSSLELGDSALYFCASSVGDISYEQYFGPGTRLTVT.